This TCR beta chain was recorded in a study of T cell responses to AZD1222 COVID-19 vaccine. About the study: Both about-4-week and about-12-week second-dose recipients were combined.

Broader study findings: All repertoire sampling was performed exclusively after the peak T cell response. The span of vaccine-associated CD4 TCRs extended across spike, with dominance at 160-218 and 743-854. Most donors were white British, females outnumbered males, and clonal diversity was possibly underestimated.

TCRdb keeps only in-frame clones here, not all; method: immunoSEQ multiplex PCR. The sample holds around 100,000 clones, 85% to 90% seen once. Concerning this clone: Its antigen is not known.

V lost 1 base and J lost 8, with 20 bases in between. The CDR3 is made up of 17 amino acids. Germline V lookup: CDR1 MDHEN, CDR2 SYDVKM. Sequencing used peripheral blood, obtained on day 0 of AZD1222 vaccination. The TCR originated in an adult in good health. The chain is built from TRBV28 and TRBJ1-4; D remains ambiguous. This CDR3 reads CASSLSFHSGGGEKLFF. CDR3 nucleotide sequence: TGTGCCAGCAGTTTATCCTTCCATTCGGGAGGTGGGGAAAAACTGTTTTTT.